These T cell receptor beta chains were read from a single sample in a study of blood T cell repertoires in COVID-19. The data were produced by immunoSEQ multiplex PCR, yet TCRdb's version contains in-frame clones alone and is incomplete. This table holds fewer than 120,000 clones, roughly nine tenths found once. Sequencing was carried out using peripheral blood. These TCRs come from a human donor in a cohort sampled during active COVID-19. The CDR3 runs from the conserved cysteine through the conserved F or W. Each record gives: V gene, J gene, CDR3 protein.

>TRBV7-6|TRBJ2-7
CASSPRGGHSSYEQYF
>TRBV10-3|TRBJ2-1
CASGTTHNEQFF
>TRBV9|TRBJ2-2
CASSVRTLGGELFF
>TRBV7-9|TRBJ1-1
CASSPGGTEAFF
>TRBV5-1|TRBJ2-5
CASSLGTNQETQYF
>TRBV11-1|TRBJ2-2
CASSLIAGPGELFF
>TRBV5-1|TRBJ1-2
CASRRDDRGVDYTF
>TRBV9|TRBJ1-4
CASSSRRGEKLFF
>TRBV7-9|TRBJ2-6
CASSLGLAGGPGANVLTF
>TRBV13|TRBJ2-1
CASSLDLGDVGGRNEQFF
>TRBV9|TRBJ1-2
CASSAATGTYGYTF
>TRBV29-1|TRBJ2-6
CSASSGSGANVLTF
>TRBV18|TRBJ2-3
CASSLKTSPVTDTQYF
>TRBV5-1|TRBJ1-6
CASSLGPTQGAYNSPLHF
>TRBV10-3|TRBJ1-1
CAISESRENTEAFF
>TRBV3-1/TRBV3-2|TRBJ2-1
CASSPKEAGRSYNEQFF
>TRBV11-3|TRBJ2-6
CASSRGTPGWGSGANVLTF
>TRBV7-2|TRBJ2-1
CASSLRTSGGNEQFF
>TRBV6-1|TRBJ2-7
CASSEVRDPSYEQYF
>TRBV9|TRBJ2-3
CASSVFPTGTDTQYF
>TRBV2|TRBJ1-6
CASSENGQGNSPLHF
>TRBV15|TRBJ2-5
CATSPRGGEETQYF
>TRBV9|TRBJ2-1
CASSPRDTQSPRQFF
>TRBV20-1|TRBJ1-2
CSDRHMNGYTF
>TRBV28|TRBJ1-2
CASSSDTRNNYGYTF
>TRBV5-1|TRBJ2-7
CASSLGVGGTSYEQYF
>TRBV12-3/TRBV12-4|TRBJ2-7
CASSLSTGNEQYF
>TRBV7-9|TRBJ2-7
CASSFYRDRPYEQYF
>TRBV28|TRBJ2-7
CASSSHTEGRNRYEQYF
>TRBV7-8|TRBJ2-7
CASSLTQDSYRYEQYF
>TRBV5-1|TRBJ1-4
CASSPGTGTNEKLFF
>TRBV25-1|TRBJ2-5
CASSPPFGLAGGRETQYF
>TRBV19|TRBJ1-5
CASSIVRGNQPQHF
>TRBV5-6|TRBJ2-7
CASSLIRGGYEQYF
>TRBV9|TRBJ2-5
CASSVTAGDETQYF
>TRBV18|TRBJ2-2
CASSPQGQGNGELFF
>TRBV5-1|TRBJ2-2
CASSLMSDYTGELFF
>TRBV3-1/TRBV3-2|TRBJ2-1
CASSSLSPGGRLNEQFF
>TRBV11-2|TRBJ1-1
CASSFSGNTEAFF
>TRBV19|TRBJ2-1
CASLPTVAGGAYNEQFF
>TRBV6-1|TRBJ1-2
CASSEGRGEGPRDYGYTF